This TCR beta chain was sequenced during a study of cytotoxic CD8 clonotypes in ibrutinib-treated CLL. Using immunoSEQ multiplex PCR, the repertoire was profiled, and TCRdb retains in-frame clones only, with some absent. The sample includes some 300,000 clones, about 77% of them seen just once. This clone has a single count. The antigen is not known. CDR3 length equals 14 residues. Germline lookup yields CDR1 MNHEY and CDR2 SVGAGI. Trimming removed 5 bases from V and 1 base from J; junction bases left unmatched: 4. Study-wide findings and caveats: Clonality, elevated at ibrutinib response, dropped back toward baseline at progression. Lymph node repertoires were not studied, and sampling times were unmatched. With treatment, public clonotypes, which were uncommon, either contracted or remained stable.

The sample consisted of PBMCs, taken before ibrutinib treatment. The receptor's source is a human donor with chronic lymphocytic leukemia. The V and J genes are TRBV6-5 and TRBJ2-5; 7 positions match TRBD1. The CDR3 protein is CASSNDRAQETQYF. The CDR3 nucleotides are TGTGCCAGCAGTAATGACAGGGCCCAAGAGACCCAGTACTTC.